This T cell receptor beta chain is from a study of T cell responses to AZD1222 COVID-19 vaccine. V lost 3 bases and J lost 8; bases outside the gene matches: 2. The CDR3 spans 14 residues. CDR1 and CDR2 from the germline V gene are SGHVS and FNYEAQ. With respect to this clone: Its antigen is unknown.

Data came from immunoSEQ multiplex PCR; TCRdb stores just in-frame clones and leaves some out. The profile shows around 170,000 clones, 75% to 95% of them singletons. General study points: There were vaccine-associated CD4 TCRs across spike, dominant at 160-218 and 743-854. Every sample of the repertoires postdated the peak T cell response.

The sequence was obtained from an adult in good health. This chain links TRBV7-6 with TRBJ1-6; 9 positions match TRBD1. The source was peripheral blood, collected on day 0 of AZD1222 vaccination. CDR3 protein: CASSLTGGHSPLHF. CDR3 coding DNA: TGTGCCAGCAGCTTGACAGGGGGTCATTCACCCCTCCACTTT.